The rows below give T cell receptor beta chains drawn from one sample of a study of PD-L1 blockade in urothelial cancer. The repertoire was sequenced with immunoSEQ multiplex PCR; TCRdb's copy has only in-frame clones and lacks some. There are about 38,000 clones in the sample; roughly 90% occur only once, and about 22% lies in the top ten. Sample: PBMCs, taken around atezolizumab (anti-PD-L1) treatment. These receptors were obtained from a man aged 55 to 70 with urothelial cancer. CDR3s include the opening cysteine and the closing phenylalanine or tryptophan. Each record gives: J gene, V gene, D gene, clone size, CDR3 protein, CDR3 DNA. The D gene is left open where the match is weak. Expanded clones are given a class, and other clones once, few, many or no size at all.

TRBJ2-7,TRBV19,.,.,CASAGAYEQYF,TGTGCCAGTGCAGGGGCCTACGAGCAGTACTTC
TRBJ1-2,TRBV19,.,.,CASEGRSLYGYTF,TGTGCCAGCGAAGGGAGAAGTTTGTATGGCTACACCTTC
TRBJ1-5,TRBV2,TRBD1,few,CASSAPGTGGNQPQHF,TGTGCCAGCAGTGCCCCGGGGACAGGTGGCAATCAGCCCCAGCATTTT
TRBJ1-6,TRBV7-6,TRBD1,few,CASSLSAGQGNSPLHF,TGTGCCAGCAGCTTATCAGCGGGACAGGGAAATTCACCCCTCCACTTT
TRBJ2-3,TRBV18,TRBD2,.,CASSPSGGLSTDTQYF,TGTGCCAGCTCACCTAGCGGGGGGCTAAGCACAGATACGCAGTATTTT
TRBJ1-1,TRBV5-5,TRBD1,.,CASSLKGAATEAFF,TGTGCCAGCAGCTTGAAGGGGGCTGCCACTGAAGCTTTCTTT
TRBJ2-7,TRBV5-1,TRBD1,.,CASRQTGGSSYEQYF,TGCGCCAGCAGACAAACAGGGGGTAGCTCCTACGAGCAGTACTTC
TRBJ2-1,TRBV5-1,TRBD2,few,CASSFGLANYNEQFF,TGCGCCAGCAGCTTTGGACTAGCGAACTACAATGAGCAGTTCTTC
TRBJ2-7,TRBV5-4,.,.,CASSFPNSYEQYF,TGTGCCAGCAGCTTTCCCAACAGCTACGAGCAGTACTTC
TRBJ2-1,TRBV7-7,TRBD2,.,CASSPGLAGNNEQFF,TGTGCTAGCAGCCCCGGACTAGCGGGGAACAATGAGCAGTTCTTC
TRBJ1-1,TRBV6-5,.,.,CASRSRGTEAFF,TGTGCCAGCAGATCCCGGGGCACTGAAGCTTTCTTT
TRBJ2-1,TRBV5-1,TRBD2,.,CASSLYLAGGGEQFF,TGCGCCAGCAGCTTGTATCTAGCGGGAGGTGGTGAGCAGTTCTTC
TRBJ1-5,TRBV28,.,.,CASSTGGWNQPQHF,TGTGCCAGCAGTACGGGGGGCTGGAATCAGCCCCAGCATTTT
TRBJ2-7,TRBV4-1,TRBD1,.,CASSHGQGTYEQYF,TGCGCCAGCAGCCACGGACAGGGGACCTACGAGCAGTACTTC
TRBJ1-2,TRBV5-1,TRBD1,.,CASSVDRGLVTF,TGCGCCAGCAGCGTGGACAGGGGTTTGGTCACCTTC
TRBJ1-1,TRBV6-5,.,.,CASTHTGGNTEAFF,TGTGCCAGCACCCACACGGGGGGGAACACTGAAGCTTTCTTT
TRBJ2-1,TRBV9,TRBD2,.,CASSSGLTNEQFF,TGTGCCAGCAGCTCGGGACTAACTAATGAGCAGTTCTTC
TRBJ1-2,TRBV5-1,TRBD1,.,CASSLEVGTGVHGYTF,TGCGCCAGCAGCTTGGAGGTGGGGACAGGGGTCCATGGCTACACCTTC
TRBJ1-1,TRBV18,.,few,CASSADQSMNTEAFF,TGTGCCAGCTCAGCGGATCAGAGCATGAACACTGAAGCTTTCTTT
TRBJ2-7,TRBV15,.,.,CATSREGLTYEQYF,TGTGCCACCAGCAGAGAGGGGCTGACCTACGAGCAGTACTTC
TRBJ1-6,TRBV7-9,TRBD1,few,CASSTRDRGHFGSPLHF,TGTGCCAGCAGCACTAGGGACAGGGGGCATTTCGGGTCACCCCTCCACTTT
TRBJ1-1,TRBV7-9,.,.,CASSLRAGANTEAFF,TGTGCCAGCAGCTTACGTGCAGGGGCGAACACTGAAGCTTTCTTT
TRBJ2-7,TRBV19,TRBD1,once,CASSRVSGGFYEQYF,TGTGCCAGTAGTAGGGTCTCAGGGGGCTTCTACGAGCAGTACTTC
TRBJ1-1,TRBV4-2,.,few,CASSQDQGAPVNTEAFF,TGTGCCAGCAGCCAAGATCAAGGGGCCCCCGTGAACACTGAAGCTTTCTTT
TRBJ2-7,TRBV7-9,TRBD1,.,CASSLVSGGAGGSIKQYF,TGTGCCAGCAGCTTAGTATCTGGTGGTGCAGGGGGCTCTATCAAGCAGTACTTC
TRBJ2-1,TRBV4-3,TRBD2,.,CASSQDTSGGFYNEQFF,TGCGCCAGCAGCCAAGACACTAGCGGGGGATTCTACAATGAGCAGTTCTTC
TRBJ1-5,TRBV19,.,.,CASSIRGGAGQPQHF,TGTGCCAGTAGTATAAGGGGGGGGGCAGGTCAGCCCCAGCATTTT
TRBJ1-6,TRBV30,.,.,CAWRQQANSPLHF,TGTGCCTGGAGACAACAGGCAAATTCACCCCTCCACTTT
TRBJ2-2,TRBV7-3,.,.,CASSLRSGTPRANTGELFF,TGTGCCAGCAGCTTAAGGTCGGGGACTCCAAGGGCGAACACCGGGGAGCTGTTTTTT
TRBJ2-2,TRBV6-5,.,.,CASSYGGDITGELFF,TGTGCCAGCAGTTACGGAGGGGATATCACCGGGGAGCTGTTTTTT
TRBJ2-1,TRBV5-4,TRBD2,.,CASSFAGGGSYNEQFF,TGTGCCAGCAGCTTTGCGGGAGGGGGCTCCTACAATGAGCAGTTCTTC
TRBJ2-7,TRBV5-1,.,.,CASSFTGLYEQYF,TGCGCCAGCAGCTTCACAGGCCTCTACGAGCAGTACTTC
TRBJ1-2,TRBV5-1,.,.,CASSLRGAPSYGYTF,TGCGCCAGCAGCTTGCGCGGGGCCCCGAGCTATGGCTACACCTTC
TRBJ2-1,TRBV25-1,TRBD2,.,CASSDFASGRHEQFF,TGTGCCAGCAGTGACTTCGCTAGCGGGAGGCATGAGCAGTTCTTC
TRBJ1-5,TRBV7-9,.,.,CASSSNGGQPQHF,TGTGCCAGCAGCAGCAACGGAGGTCAGCCCCAGCATTTT
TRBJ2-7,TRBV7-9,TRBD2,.,CASSDSQASGSSYEQYF,TGTGCCAGCAGCGACAGCCAAGCGAGCGGGAGTTCCTACGAGCAGTACTTC
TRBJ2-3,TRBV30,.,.,CAWKADTDTQYF,TGTGCCTGGAAAGCGGACACAGATACGCAGTATTTT
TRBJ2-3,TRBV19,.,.,CASSRSEIATDTQYF,TGTGCCAGTAGCAGGTCCGAAATTGCGACAGATACGCAGTATTTT
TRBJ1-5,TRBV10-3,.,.,CAISEGGASNQPQHF,TGTGCCATCAGTGAGGGTGGGGCAAGCAATCAGCCCCAGCATTTT
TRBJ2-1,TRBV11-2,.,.,CASSLFSLALGNEQFF,TGTGCCAGCAGCTTATTTTCACTAGCTTTGGGGAATGAGCAGTTCTTC
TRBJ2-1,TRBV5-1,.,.,CASGYRAASSYNEQFF,TGCGCCAGCGGCTACAGGGCCGCCAGCTCCTACAATGAGCAGTTCTTC
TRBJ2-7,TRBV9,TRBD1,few,CASSTYRDRGMYEQYF,TGTGCCAGCAGCACATACCGGGACAGGGGGATGTACGAGCAGTACTTC
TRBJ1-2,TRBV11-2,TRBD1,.,CASSLDRDRGSYGYTF,TGTGCCAGCAGCTTAGATAGGGACAGGGGTAGCTATGGCTACACCTTC
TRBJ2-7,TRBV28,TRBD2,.,CASRGASGSREQYF,TGTGCCAGCAGGGGGGCTAGCGGGAGTCGGGAGCAGTACTTC
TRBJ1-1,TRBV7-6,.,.,CASGPRTVNTEAFF,TGTGCCAGCGGACCAAGGACAGTGAACACTGAAGCTTTCTTT
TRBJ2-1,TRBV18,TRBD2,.,CASSPPSSGAGGEQFF,TGTGCCAGCTCACCACCGTCTAGCGGAGCCGGAGGTGAGCAGTTCTTC
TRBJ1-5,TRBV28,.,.,CASSLSGTYSNQPQHF,TGTGCCAGCAGTTTGTCCGGGACATATAGCAATCAGCCCCAGCATTTT
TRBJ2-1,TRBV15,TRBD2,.,CATSRDRLAGSNEQFF,TGTGCCACCAGCAGAGATAGGCTAGCGGGCTCCAATGAGCAGTTCTTC
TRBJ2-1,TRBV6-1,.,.,CASKLQGNNEQFF,TGTGCCAGCAAACTACAGGGTAATAATGAGCAGTTCTTC
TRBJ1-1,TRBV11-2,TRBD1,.,CASSPRTGGGTEAFF,TGTGCCAGCAGCCCTCGGACAGGGGGCGGCACTGAAGCTTTCTTT
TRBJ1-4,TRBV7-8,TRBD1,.,CASALVGDRGEKLFF,TGTGCCAGCGCTCTGGTAGGGGACAGAGGGGAAAAACTGTTTTTT
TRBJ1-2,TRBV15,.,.,CATSRENRVGGYTF,TGTGCCACCAGCAGAGAAAACAGGGTGGGGGGCTACACCTTC
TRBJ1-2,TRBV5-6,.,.,CASVWWGGNYGYTF,TGTGCCAGCGTATGGTGGGGGGGCAACTATGGCTACACCTTC
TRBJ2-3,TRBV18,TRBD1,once,CASSPGTGGRRDTQYF,TGTGCCAGCTCACCCGGGACAGGGGGCCGACGGGATACGCAGTATTTT
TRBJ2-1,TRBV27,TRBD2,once,CASSYRLAGAHNEQFF,TGTGCCAGCAGTTACAGACTAGCGGGAGCTCACAATGAGCAGTTCTTC
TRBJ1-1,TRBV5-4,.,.,CASVRAGKKNTEAFF,TGTGCCAGCGTAAGGGCGGGCAAGAAGAACACTGAAGCTTTCTTT
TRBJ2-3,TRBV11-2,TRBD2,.,CASRRRPSGRQDTQYF,TGTGCCAGCAGACGAAGACCTAGCGGGAGGCAAGATACGCAGTATTTT
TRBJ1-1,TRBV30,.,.,CAWTPGNTEAFF,TGTGCCTGGACCCCGGGGAACACTGAAGCTTTCTTT
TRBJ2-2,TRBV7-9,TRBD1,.,CASSLRTGETGELFF,TGTGCCAGCAGCTTACGGACAGGGGAGACCGGGGAGCTGTTTTTT
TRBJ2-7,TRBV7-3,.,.,CASSLEGGPYEQYF,TGTGCCAGCAGCTTAGAAGGAGGTCCCTACGAGCAGTACTTC